This T cell receptor (beta chain) came from a study of cytomegalovirus exposure and HLA in healthy donors. This clone was counted only a few times. The PCR ran on 60 Vbeta and 13 Jbeta primers. Profiled with immunoSEQ multiplex PCR; TCRdb holds only in-frame clones, not every one. The sample holds 150,000 to 200,000 clones; roughly 80% are singletons and the top ten take 6% to 7.5%. There are 15 residues in the CDR3. Germline values: CDR1 SEHNR, CDR2 FQNEAQ (reference sequence). V lost 4 bases, J lost 4 bases, and 7 bases stayed unmatched. The V call is TRBV7-9, the J call TRBJ1-2, with 9 bases lining up with TRBD1. This TCR came from a man younger than 45 in good health and CMV-seropositive. The source material was PBMCs. The CDR3 sequence: CASSSPGTGTYGYTF. The DNA of the CDR3 is TGTGCCAGCAGCTCCCCCGGGACAGGGACCTATGGCTACACCTTC.